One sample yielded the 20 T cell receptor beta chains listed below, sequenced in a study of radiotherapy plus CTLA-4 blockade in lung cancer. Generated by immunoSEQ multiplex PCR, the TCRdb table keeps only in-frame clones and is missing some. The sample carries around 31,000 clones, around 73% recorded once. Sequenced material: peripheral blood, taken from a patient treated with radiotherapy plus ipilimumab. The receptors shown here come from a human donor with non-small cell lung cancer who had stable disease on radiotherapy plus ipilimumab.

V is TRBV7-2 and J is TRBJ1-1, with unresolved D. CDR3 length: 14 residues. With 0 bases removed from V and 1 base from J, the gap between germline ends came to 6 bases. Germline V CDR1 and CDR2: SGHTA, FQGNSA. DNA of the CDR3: TGTGCCAGCAGCTTAGCGCTCCCGAACACTGAAGCTTTCTTT. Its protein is CASSLALPNTEAFF.

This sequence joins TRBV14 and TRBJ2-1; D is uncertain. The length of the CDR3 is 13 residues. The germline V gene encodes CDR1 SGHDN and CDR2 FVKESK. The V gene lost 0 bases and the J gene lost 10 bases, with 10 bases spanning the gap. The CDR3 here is CASSQDLGKEQFF. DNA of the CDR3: TGTGCCAGCAGCCAAGATTTGGGAAAGGAGCAGTTCTTC.

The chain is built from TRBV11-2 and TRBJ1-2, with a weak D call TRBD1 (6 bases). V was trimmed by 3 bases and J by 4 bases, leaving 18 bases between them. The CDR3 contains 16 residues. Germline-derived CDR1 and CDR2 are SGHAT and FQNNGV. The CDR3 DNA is TGTGCCAGCAGCTTTGGGGGGCAGGGAGCGAGCTATGGCTACACCTTC. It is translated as CASSFGGQGASYGYTF.

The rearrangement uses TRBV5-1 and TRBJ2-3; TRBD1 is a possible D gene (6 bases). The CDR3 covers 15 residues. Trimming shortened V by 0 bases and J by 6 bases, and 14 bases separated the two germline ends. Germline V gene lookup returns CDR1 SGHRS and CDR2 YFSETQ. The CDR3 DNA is TGCGCCAGCAGCTTGGCTACAGGGTGGATGGATACGCAGTATTTT. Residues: CASSLATGWMDTQYF.

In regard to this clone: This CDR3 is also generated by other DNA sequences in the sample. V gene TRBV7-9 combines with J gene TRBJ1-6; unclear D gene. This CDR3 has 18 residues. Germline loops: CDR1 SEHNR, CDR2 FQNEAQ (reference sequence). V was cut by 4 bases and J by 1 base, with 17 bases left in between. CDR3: CASSSLQQFPSYNSPLHF. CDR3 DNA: TGTGCCAGCAGCTCGCTCCAACAGTTTCCATCCTATAATTCACCCCTCCACTTT.

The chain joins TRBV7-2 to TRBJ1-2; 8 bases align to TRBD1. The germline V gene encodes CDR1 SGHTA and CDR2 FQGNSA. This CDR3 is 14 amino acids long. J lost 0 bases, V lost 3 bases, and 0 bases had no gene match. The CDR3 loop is CASSLDRANYGYTF. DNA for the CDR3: TGTGCCAGCAGCTTGGACAGGGCTAACTATGGCTACACCTTC. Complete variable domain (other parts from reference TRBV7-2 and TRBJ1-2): GAGVSQSPSNKVTEKGKDVELRCDPISGHTALYWYRQSLGQGLEFLIYFQGNSAPDKSGLPSDRFSAERTGGSVSTLTIQRTQQEDSAVYLCASSLDRANYGYTFGSGTRLTVV.

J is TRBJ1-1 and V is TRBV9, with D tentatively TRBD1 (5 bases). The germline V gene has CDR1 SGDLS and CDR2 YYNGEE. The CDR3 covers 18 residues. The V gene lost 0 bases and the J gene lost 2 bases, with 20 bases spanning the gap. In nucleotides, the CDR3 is TGTGCCAGCAGCGTAGGAGGGGCCGGGGGTGTAGGAAACACTGAAGCTTTCTTT. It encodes CASSVGGAGGVGNTEAFF.

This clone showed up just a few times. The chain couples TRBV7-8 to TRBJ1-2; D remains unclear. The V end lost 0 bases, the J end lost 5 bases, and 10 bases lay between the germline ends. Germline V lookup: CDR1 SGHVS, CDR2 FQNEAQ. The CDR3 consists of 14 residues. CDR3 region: CASSLASSPYGYTF. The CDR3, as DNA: TGTGCCAGCAGCTTAGCGAGCAGCCCTTATGGCTACACCTTC.

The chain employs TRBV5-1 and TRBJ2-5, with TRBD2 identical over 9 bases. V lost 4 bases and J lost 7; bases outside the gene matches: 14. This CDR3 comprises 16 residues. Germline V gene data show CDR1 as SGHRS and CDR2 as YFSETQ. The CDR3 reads CASSPSLAGSTGTQYF. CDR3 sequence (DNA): TGCGCCAGCAGCCCGTCTCTAGCGGGGTCAACGGGGACCCAGTACTTC.

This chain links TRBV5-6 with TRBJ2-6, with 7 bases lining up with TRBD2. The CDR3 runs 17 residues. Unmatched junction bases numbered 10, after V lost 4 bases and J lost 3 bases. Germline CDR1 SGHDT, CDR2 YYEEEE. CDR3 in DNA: TGTGCCAGCAGCCTGGGAGGGTTTCCGCTTGGGGCCAACGTCCTGACTTTC. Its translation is CASSLGGFPLGANVLTF.

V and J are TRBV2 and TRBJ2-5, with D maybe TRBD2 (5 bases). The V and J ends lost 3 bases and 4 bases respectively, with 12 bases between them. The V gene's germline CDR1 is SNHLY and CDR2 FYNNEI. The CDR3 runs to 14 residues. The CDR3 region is CASSDFGGAETQYF. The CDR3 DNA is TGTGCCAGCAGTGACTTCGGAGGTGCAGAGACCCAGTACTTC.

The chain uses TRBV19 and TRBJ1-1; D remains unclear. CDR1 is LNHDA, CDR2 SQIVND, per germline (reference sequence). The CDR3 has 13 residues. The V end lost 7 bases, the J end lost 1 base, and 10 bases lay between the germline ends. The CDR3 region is CASKGGWNTEAFF. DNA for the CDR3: TGTGCCAGTAAGGGCGGTTGGAACACTGAAGCTTTCTTT.

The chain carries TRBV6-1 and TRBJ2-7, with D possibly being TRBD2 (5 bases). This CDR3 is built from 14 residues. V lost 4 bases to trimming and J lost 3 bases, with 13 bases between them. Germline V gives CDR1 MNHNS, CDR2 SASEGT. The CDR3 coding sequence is TGTGCCAGCAGTGTCGGGGAGAGCTACTACGAGCAGTACGTC. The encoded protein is CASSVGESYYEQYV.

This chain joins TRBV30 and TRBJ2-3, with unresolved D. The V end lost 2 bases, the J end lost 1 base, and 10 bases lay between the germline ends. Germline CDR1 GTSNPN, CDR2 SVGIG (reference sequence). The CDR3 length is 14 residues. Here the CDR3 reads CAWSSGKGTDTQYF. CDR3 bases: TGTGCCTGGAGTTCCGGTAAGGGCACAGATACGCAGTATTTT. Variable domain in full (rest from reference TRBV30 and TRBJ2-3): SQTIHQWPATLVQPVGSPLSLECTVEGTSNPNLYWYRQAAGRGLQLLFYSVGIGQISSEVPQNLSASRPQDRQFILSSKKLLLSDSGFYLCAWSSGKGTDTQYFGPGTRLTVL.

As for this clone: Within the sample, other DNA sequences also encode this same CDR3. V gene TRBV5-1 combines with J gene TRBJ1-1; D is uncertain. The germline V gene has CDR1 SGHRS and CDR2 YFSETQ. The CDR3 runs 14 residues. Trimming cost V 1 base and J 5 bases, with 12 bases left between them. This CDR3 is CASSLWAGGTEAFF. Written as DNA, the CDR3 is TGCGCCAGCAGCTTGTGGGCGGGCGGGACTGAAGCTTTCTTT. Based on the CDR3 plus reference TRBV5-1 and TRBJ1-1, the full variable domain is KAGVTQTPRYLIKTRGQQVTLSCSPISGHRSVSWYQQTPGQGLQFLFEYFSETQRNKGNFPGRFSGRQFSNSRSEMNVSTLELGDSALYLCASSLWAGGTEAFFGQGTRLTVV.

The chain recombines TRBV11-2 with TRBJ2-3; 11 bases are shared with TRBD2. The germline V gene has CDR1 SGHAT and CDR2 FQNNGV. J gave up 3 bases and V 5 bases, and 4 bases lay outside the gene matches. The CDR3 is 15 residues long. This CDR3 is CASSILAGGTDTQYF. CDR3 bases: TGTGCCAGCAGCATTCTAGCGGGGGGAACAGATACGCAGTATTTT.

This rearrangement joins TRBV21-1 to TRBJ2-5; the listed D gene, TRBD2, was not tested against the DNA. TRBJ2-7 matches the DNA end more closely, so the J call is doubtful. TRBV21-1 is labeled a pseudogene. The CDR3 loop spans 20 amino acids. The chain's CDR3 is CASAQVGLASPRLCDNEQYF. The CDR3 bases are TGTGCCAGCGCCCAAGTCGGACTAGCGTCCCCTAGATTGTGCGATAACGAGCAGTACTTC.

The CDR3 loop is CASSLALAGGPGEQYF. CDR3 nucleotide sequence: TGTGCCAGCAGCTTAGCGTTAGCGGGGGGGCCGGGCGAGCAGTACTTC. This chain links TRBV7-2 with TRBJ2-7; 11 bases are a match to TRBD2. Germline V CDR1 and CDR2: SGHTA, FQGNSA. With V trimmed by 0 bases and J by 6 bases, 7 bases remained unmatched. CDR3 length: 16 amino acids.

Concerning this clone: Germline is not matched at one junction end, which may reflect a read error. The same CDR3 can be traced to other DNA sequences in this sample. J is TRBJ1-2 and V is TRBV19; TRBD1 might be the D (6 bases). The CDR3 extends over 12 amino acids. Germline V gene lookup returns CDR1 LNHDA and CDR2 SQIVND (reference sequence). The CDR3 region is CASSPTGYGYTF. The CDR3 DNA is TGCGCCAGTAGCCCGACAGGATATGGCTACACCTTC. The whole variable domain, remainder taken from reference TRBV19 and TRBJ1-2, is DGGITQSPKYLFRKEGQNVTLSCEQNLNHDAMYWYRQDPGQGLRLIYYSQIVNDFQKGDIAEGYSVSREKKESFPLTVTSAQKNPTAFYLCASSPTGYGYTFGSGTRLTVV.

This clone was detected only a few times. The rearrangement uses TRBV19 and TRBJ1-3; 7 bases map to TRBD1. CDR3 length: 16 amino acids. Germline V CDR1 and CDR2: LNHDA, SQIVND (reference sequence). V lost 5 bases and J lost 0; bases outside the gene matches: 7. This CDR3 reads CASSLDRASSGNTIYF. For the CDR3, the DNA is TGTGCCAGTAGTCTTGACAGGGCCAGCTCTGGAAACACCATATATTTT.